This T cell receptor (beta chain) emerged from a study of cytomegalovirus exposure and HLA in healthy donors. This clone has only a few counts. The CDR3 sequence is 13 residues long. CDR1 SGHTA and CDR2 FQGNSA come from the germline V gene. Trimming removed 2 bases at V and 9 bases at J, with 8 bases between. Both 60 Vbeta primers and 13 Jbeta primers went into the PCR. The repertoire was sequenced with immunoSEQ multiplex PCR; TCRdb's copy has only in-frame clones and lacks some. The data show around 130,000 clones, roughly 69% seen once. This TCR was recovered from a human donor in good health. Input material: PBMCs. The rearrangement joins TRBV7-2 to TRBJ1-6; D is unresolved. The DNA for the CDR3 is TGTGCCAGCAGCTTAAATTCTCGTTCACCCCTCCACTTT. Amino acid sequence: CASSLNSRSPLHF.